The present entry profiles one T cell receptor (beta chain) with its context. Its antigen is unidentified. This CDR3 spans 14 amino acids. V lost 3 bases to trimming and J lost 9 bases; unmatched junction nucleotides: 11. Germline CDR1 is SGHDT and CDR2 is YYEEEE. The protocol was immunoSEQ multiplex PCR, while the TCRdb copy is restricted to in-frame clones and leaves out a portion. The sample yields 100,000 or so clones, more than 85% seen once. This specimen comes from a study of siplizumab effects on memory and regulatory T cells. Study results and caveats: Proliferating siplizumab-culture Tregs lacked confirmation of suppressive function. The alloreactive clones that mapped to unstimulated subsets made up only a minor fraction. Relative to controls at approximately 30%, mappable alloreactive CD4+ clones exhibited a mean Treg-derived proportion of approximately 70% with siplizumab.

V gene TRBV5-6 combines with J gene TRBJ1-1; 7 bases fit TRBD1. The source is a human donor in good health. Sequencing used CD4+ T cells sorted from blood. CDR3 sequence (DNA): TGTGCCAGCAGCTCCCGGACAGGCGTTTACCAAGCTTTCTTT. Protein product: CASSSRTGVYQAFF.